This T cell receptor beta chain was recovered during a study of T-cell reconstitution after alpha-beta-depleted transplantation in children. The study, taken as a whole, reports: Alpha-beta T cells present about two months after transplant were reported to originate from several hundred expanded graft clones. Newly made T cells mostly supplied T-cell counts and diversity one year after transplant.

Concerning this clonotype: No antigen is known for it.

CDR3 size: 15 residues. V was cut by 3 bases and J by 4 bases, with 15 bases left in between. Library preparation (for TCRbeta) was performed with unique molecular identifiers. TCRdb reprocessed the PCR reads via MiXCR and lists one record per CDR3 protein. The sample has 750,000 to 950,000 distinct CDR3 sequences; 16% are singletons. Sequenced material: PBMCs, mostly from graft donor cells, taken 360 days after TCRalphabeta/CD19-depleted stem cell transplant. The chain employs TRBV12-3 or TRBV12-4 and TRBJ1-1; D is ambiguous. This clonotype was sampled from a male patient younger than 18 who had a stem cell transplant for acute lymphoblastic leukemia, so the T cells may come from the graft donor. The CDR3 spells CASSLVSVGGTEAFF. CDR3 nucleotides: TGTGCCAGCAGTTTGGTTAGTGTGGGTGGCACTGAAGCTTTCTTT.